This T cell receptor (beta chain) came from a study of read filtering for tumor transcriptome and immune sequencing. This library used approximately 0.4 ug RNA and molecular barcoded adaptors spanning alpha/delta and beta/gamma chains. TCRdb reprocessed the reads with MiXCR, giving one entry per CDR3 protein. The data contain 35,000 to 55,000 distinct CDR3 sequences, about an eighth of them singletons. In germline, CDR1 is MNHEY, CDR2 SMNVEV (reference sequence). The CDR3 contains 12 residues. The V gene end was trimmed by 11 bases and the J gene end by 0 bases; junction bases not matched to a gene: 4. This clonotype was seen ten or more times.

The gene calls are TRBV27 and TRBJ2-7, with 7 bases fitting TRBD1. The specimen was a population of CD138-negative cells sorted from bone marrow. The receptor's source is a donor at least 40 years old with multiple myeloma. The CDR3 protein is CASWDSSYEQYF. The CDR3, as DNA: TGTGCCTCCTGGGACAGCTCCTACGAGCAGTACTTC.